This entry lists 19 T cell receptor beta chains sequenced from one sample in a study of graft-versus-host responses after intestinal transplantation. Which antigens these TCRs recognize remains unknown. Sequencing was performed with immunoSEQ multiplex PCR; in TCRdb, only in-frame clones are kept and a portion is missing. The data contain roughly 92,000 clones, roughly nine tenths of them seen just once; the ten biggest clones take up roughly 0.3%. This sample comprised unstimulated CD4+ T cells sorted from spleen or lymph node cells, obtained before transplant. The source of these receptors is a human donor who was the organ donor for an intestinal transplant.

The V call is TRBV28, the J call TRBJ2-5; D call uncertain. This CDR3 spans 14 amino acids. Germline CDR1 is MDHEN and CDR2 is SYDVKM. The V end was cut by 6 bases, the J end by 5 bases, with 16 bases between. The chain's CDR3 is CASSPSGSLETQYF. For the CDR3, the DNA is TGTGCCAGCAGCCCCTCCGGGTCTTTGGAGACCCAGTACTTC.

The rearrangement uses TRBV5-1 and TRBJ1-6; D is perhaps TRBD1 (6 bases). Germline CDR1 and CDR2: SGHRS and YFSETQ. V lost 0 bases, J lost 14 bases, and 12 bases lay in between. CDR3 size: 13 residues. This CDR3 is CASSLGRQESLHF. The DNA for the CDR3 is TGCGCCAGCAGCTTGGGGCGACAGGAATCCCTCCACTTT.

In its sample, this clone was seen a few times. The gene calls are TRBV5-1 and TRBJ1-3; tentative D call: TRBD1 (6 bases). CDR1 SGHRS and CDR2 YFSETQ come from the germline V gene. CDR3 size: 14 residues. Trimming took off 0 bases at V and 6 bases at J, with 10 bases between the two ends. The CDR3 region is CASSLVGQLNTIYF. The CDR3 nucleotides are TGCGCCAGCAGCTTGGTTGGACAGCTAAACACCATATATTTT.

The chain has TRBV6-5 and TRBJ1-1, with D possibly TRBD1 on 6 matching bases. The germline CDR1 and CDR2 sequences are MNHEY and SVGAGI. There are 14 residues in the CDR3. V was trimmed by 5 bases and J by 12 bases, leaving 22 bases between them. This CDR3 reads CASSQETGKRGTFF. DNA of the CDR3: TGTGCCAGCAGTCAGGAGACGGGGAAAAGGGGGACTTTCTTT.

CDR3 amino acids: CASSPNRQSNSPLHF. For the CDR3, the DNA is TGTGCCAGCAGCCCAAACCGACAGTCGAATTCACCCCTCCACTTT. This sequence joins TRBV7-6 and TRBJ1-6; tentatively, D is TRBD1 (5 bases). Trimming removed 5 bases from V and 7 bases from J, with 15 bases in between. CDR3 length: 15 amino acids. Germline V gene lookup returns CDR1 SGHVS and CDR2 FNYEAQ. The complete variable domain, with remaining parts taken from reference TRBV7-6 and TRBJ1-6, reads GAGVSQSPRYKVTKRGQDVALRCDPISGHVSLYWYRQALGQGPEFLTYFNYEAQQDKSGLPNDRFSAERPEGSISTLTIQRTEQRDSAMYRCASSPNRQSNSPLHFGNGTRLTVT.

The chain employs TRBV5-1 and TRBJ1-4, with 10 positions matching TRBD1. V lost 4 bases, J lost 8 bases, and 5 bases stayed unmatched. Germline CDR1 and CDR2: SGHRS and YFSETQ. The CDR3 extends over 14 amino acids. CDR3 sequence reads: CASSPTGQGEKLFF. DNA for the CDR3: TGCGCCAGCAGCCCGACGGGACAGGGGGAAAAACTGTTTTTT.

The gene calls are TRBV7-2 and TRBJ1-4; D unresolved. Trimming removed 3 bases at V and 8 bases at J, with 13 bases between. This CDR3 is built from 14 residues. Per germline, CDR1 SGHTA and CDR2 FQGNSA. The CDR3 DNA reads as TGTGCCAGCAGCTTGGGATTGAGGGCCGAAAAACTGTTTTTT. It codes for CASSLGLRAEKLFF.

The chain links TRBV7-3 to TRBJ2-3; 10 bases fit TRBD2. The V and J ends lost 5 bases and 3 bases, in that order; junction bases with no gene match: 14. This CDR3 is built from 18 residues. The germline V gene encodes CDR1 SGHTA and CDR2 FQGTGA. CDR3 protein: CASSPNSISGRATDTQYF. The DNA of the CDR3 is TGTGCCAGCAGCCCAAACTCGATAAGCGGGAGGGCGACAGATACGCAGTATTTT.

The chain recombines TRBV23-1 with TRBJ2-7; 7 bases map to TRBD1. TRBV23-1 is noted as an ORF with a role that remains uncertain. This CDR3 is built from 14 residues. The ends lost 8 bases at V and 3 bases at J; junction bases unmatched: 10. The CDR3 reads CASGRQGNLYEQYF. In DNA form, the CDR3 reads TGCGCCAGCGGACGACAGGGTAACCTCTACGAGCAGTACTTC.

This chain connects TRBV5-6 to TRBJ2-1, with 11 positions matching TRBD1. Germline CDR1 reads SGHDT; CDR2 reads YYEEEE. V lost 5 bases to trimming and J lost 8 bases; unmatched junction nucleotides: 9. The CDR3 is 15 residues long. The CDR3 nucleotides are TGTGCCAGCAGGAAATGGGACAGGGGGTCGCATGAGCAGTTCTTC. It specifies CASRKWDRGSHEQFF.

The V call is TRBV7-8, the J call TRBJ2-1, with D possibly matching TRBD2 (7 bases). The CDR3 has 15 residues. Trimming stripped 2 bases from V and 5 bases from J, with 13 bases between. Germline CDR1 and CDR2: SGHVS and FQNEAQ. CDR3 residues: CASSLFGGPDNEQFF. The DNA of the CDR3 is TGTGCCAGCAGCTTATTCGGGGGGCCGGACAATGAGCAGTTCTTC.

V and J are TRBV7-9 and TRBJ1-2; perhaps TRBD1 as D (5 bases). The CDR3 runs 15 residues. CDR1 is SEHNR, CDR2 FQNEAQ, per germline (reference sequence). Deletions cut 5 bases from V and 4 bases from J, with 17 bases between. The CDR3 spells CASSPLGGALYGYTF. DNA of the CDR3: TGTGCCAGCAGCCCACTTGGAGGGGCCCTCTATGGCTACACCTTC.

This chain uses TRBV7-6 with TRBJ1-3, with TRBD1 identical over 9 bases. V gave up 6 bases and J gave up 6 bases; unmatched junction bases: 12. CDR3 length: 16 amino acids. Germline assignment: CDR1 SGHVS and CDR2 FNYEAQ. DNA for the CDR3: TGTGCCAGCAGTCAACCTCTCCGGGACAGGGAAAACACCATATATTTT. This sequence encodes CASSQPLRDRENTIYF.

The V and J genes are TRBV29-1 and TRBJ1-5; D is uncertain. V shed 5 bases and J shed 3 bases, with 11 bases lying between them. The CDR3 is 13 residues long. Germline lookup yields CDR1 SQVTM and CDR2 ANQGSEA. DNA of the CDR3: TGCAGCGTTCTCGATTCTATCAATCAGCCCCAGCATTTT. It codes for CSVLDSINQPQHF.

The sample holds a few counts of this clone. V gene TRBV25-1 combines with J gene TRBJ1-2, with D uncertain. V gave up 5 bases and J gave up 1 base, with 2 bases separating them. CDR1 and CDR2 (germline): MGHDK, SYGVNS. The CDR3 runs to 11 residues. The CDR3 region has the DNA TGTGCCAGCAGTCGTAACTATGGCTACACCTTC. This codes for CASSRNYGYTF.

The CDR3 bases are TGTGCCAGCAATCCCATCTACCTGGAGACCCAGTACTTC. It yields the protein CASNPIYLETQYF. The gene calls are TRBV6-6 and TRBJ2-5; D gene unclear. V was pared by 7 bases and J by 5 bases, with 14 bases between. CDR1 and CDR2 from the germline V gene are MNHNY and SVGAGI (reference sequence). The CDR3 totals 13 residues.

The chain links TRBV5-5 to TRBJ1-5; no clear D gene. The germline V gene encodes CDR1 SGHKS and CDR2 YYEKEE (reference sequence). Trimming took off 0 bases at V and 6 bases at J, with 16 bases between the two ends. CDR3 length equals 16 residues. CDR3: CASSLGRALALQPQHF. Here the CDR3 DNA reads TGTGCCAGCAGCTTGGGACGCGCTTTAGCCCTTCAGCCCCAGCATTTT.

The V call is TRBV10-2, the J call TRBJ2-2; 13 nucleotides line up with TRBD2. Losses at the gene ends were 6 bases for V and 7 bases for J; bases not matched to a gene: 5. There are 15 residues in the CDR3. CDR1 is WSHSY, CDR2 SAAADI, per germline. The CDR3 DNA sequence: TGCGCCAGCAGACTAGCGGGGGGGCCTATCGGGGAGCTGTTTTTT. Its translation: CASRLAGGPIGELFF.

The chain carries TRBV7-9 and TRBJ1-1; D unclear. Germline CDR1 is SEHNR and CDR2 is FQNEAQ (reference sequence). The CDR3 length is 13 residues. Trimming took off 3 bases at V and 2 bases at J, with 7 bases between the two ends. The CDR3 DNA sequence: TGTGCCAGCAGCTTTGGGCTTAACACTGAAGCTTTCTTT. This codes for CASSFGLNTEAFF.